The 10 T cell receptor beta chains below were found in one sample sequenced in a study of shared clonotypes between healthy human individuals. Only CD45RO-negative cells positively selected for CCR7 counted as naive CD8 cells, so terminally differentiated effector memory CD45RA+ cells were excluded. Method: immunoSEQ multiplex PCR; TCRdb's copy keeps in-frame clones and lacks some. The table shows about 2.1 million clones, with roughly 95% occurring only once. Specimen: naive CD8+ T cells from PBMCs. The source is a man younger than 30 in good health. Some clones in this sample may be carry-over from other donors' samples.

The chain combines TRBV6-5 with TRBJ2-3; possible D gene TRBD1, 6 bases. The CDR3 has 16 amino acids. V lost 2 bases to trimming and J lost 4 bases, with 16 bases between them. Germline CDR1 reads MNHEY; CDR2 reads SVGAGI. The CDR3 sequence: CASSYEWAGVPDTQYF. The CDR3 bases are TGTGCCAGCAGTTACGAGTGGGCAGGGGTACCAGATACGCAGTATTTT.

Worth noting for this clone: Other DNA sequences from this sample encode an identical CDR3 as well. The chain employs TRBV9 and TRBJ2-6, with D hard to call. Germline V CDR1 and CDR2: SGDLS, YYNGEE. The CDR3 spans 15 residues. Trimming removed 0 bases from V and 4 bases from J, with 8 bases in between. CDR3 nucleotides: TGTGCCAGCAGCGTAGCTATCTCAGGGGCCAACGTCCTGACTTTC. This translates into CASSVAISGANVLTF.

Regarding this clone: Other DNA sequences within the sample encode an identical CDR3. The rearrangement joins TRBV27 to TRBJ2-2; D remains unclear. Trimming stripped 7 bases from V and 1 base from J, with 7 bases between. The CDR3 contains 13 residues. In germline, CDR1 is MNHEY, CDR2 SMNVEV (reference sequence). Here the CDR3 reads CASNHRNTGELFF. For the CDR3, the DNA is TGTGCCAGCAACCACAGGAACACCGGGGAGCTGTTTTTT.

This clone came up once. The chain has TRBV10-2 and TRBJ1-2; 7 nucleotides agree with TRBD1. Germline values: CDR1 WSHSY, CDR2 SAAADI. The CDR3 totals 14 residues. V trimming: 4 bases; J trimming: 8 bases; junction bases outside the gene matches: 10. For the CDR3, the DNA is TGCGCCAGCAGTGCCCTCCCGACAGGGAGCGGCTACACCTTC. Translation gives CASSALPTGSGYTF.

The sample holds a few counts of this clone. The rearrangement joins TRBV30 to TRBJ1-1; D ambiguous. Germline CDR1 and CDR2: GTSNPN and SVGIG (reference sequence). V shed 4 bases and J shed 5 bases, with 5 bases lying between them. This CDR3 spans 10 amino acids. The CDR3 sequence is CAWKMTEAFF. CDR3 nucleotide sequence: TGTGCCTGGAAAATGACTGAAGCTTTCTTT.

The chain is built from TRBV9 and TRBJ2-3; 12 nucleotides line up with TRBD2. This CDR3 contains 16 residues. The V and J ends lost 3 bases and 2 bases, in that order; junction bases with no gene match: 4. Germline V gives CDR1 SGDLS, CDR2 YYNGEE. The CDR3, as DNA: TGTGCCAGCAGCGCCGGACTAGCGGGGAACACAGATACGCAGTATTTT. Translated, it gives CASSAGLAGNTDTQYF.

The chain recombines TRBV5-4 with TRBJ2-5, with 10 nucleotides matching TRBD1. J gave up 3 bases and V 4 bases, and 6 bases lay outside the gene matches. CDR1 is SGHNT, CDR2 YYREEE, per germline (reference sequence). The CDR3 is 15 amino acids. CDR3 sequence (DNA): TGTGCCAGCAGCCGACAGGGGGCGATCGAAGAGACCCAGTACTTC. It specifies CASSRQGAIEETQYF.

V usage is TRBV27 and J usage is TRBJ2-7; TRBD1 is a possible D gene (5 bases). Germline V gene sequence: CDR1 MNHEY, CDR2 SMNVEV (reference sequence). This CDR3 comprises 13 residues. Trimming pared 6 bases from V and 4 bases from J, leaving 13 bases between. CDR3 sequence reads: CASSQGLPYEQYF. The CDR3 DNA sequence: TGTGCCAGCAGCCAGGGTTTGCCGTACGAGCAGTACTTC.

The chain employs TRBV7-9 and TRBJ2-7, with 8 bases identical to TRBD1. The J segment lost 5 bases and the V segment lost 5 bases, leaving 11 bases of the junction unmatched. Germline V gene lookup returns CDR1 SEHNR and CDR2 FQNEAQ (reference sequence). The CDR3 length is 15 residues. CDR3 nucleotide sequence: TGTGCCAGCAGCCCAGGGGGCTCAATCGTCCACGAGCAGTACTTC. This sequence encodes CASSPGGSIVHEQYF. Together with reference TRBV7-9 and TRBJ2-7, the CDR3 gives the full variable domain: DTGVSQNPRHKITKRGQNVTFRCDPISEHNRLYWYRQTLGQGPEFLTYFQNEAQLEKSRLLSDRFSAERPKGSFSTLEIQRTEQGDSAMYLCASSPGGSIVHEQYFGPGTRLTVT.

Here the CDR3 reads CAWTDPPGALHF. For the CDR3, the DNA is TGTGCCTGGACCGACCCCCCCGGGGCCCTCCACTTT. This chain connects TRBV30 to TRBJ1-6; unclear D gene. The CDR3 is 12 amino acids. Germline CDR1 reads GTSNPN; CDR2 reads SVGIG (reference sequence). V was shortened by 4 bases and J by 14 bases, with 15 bases between the two germline ends.